The 6 T cell receptor beta chains below were found in one sample sequenced in a study of T cell repertoires in cytomegalovirus infection. TCRdb passed the reads through MiXCR, listing each CDR3 protein once. The table lists 200,000 to 300,000 distinct CDR3 sequences, 12% to 15% of them singletons. The source material was PBMCs. These receptors originate from a human donor in good health (CMV status not recorded). Some clones in this sample may be carry-over from other donors' samples.

This chain connects TRBV6-2 or TRBV6-3 to TRBJ1-2, with TRBD1 matching over 8 bases. V was pared by 0 bases and J by 7 bases, with 7 bases of the junction left unmatched. The CDR3 length is 15 residues. Germline-derived CDR1 and CDR2 are MNHEY and SVGEGT. In DNA form, the CDR3 reads TGTGCCAGCAGTTACTCATCGACAGGGGAGAGTGGCTACACCTTC. Amino acid sequence: CASSYSSTGESGYTF.

The chain carries TRBV12-3 or TRBV12-4 and TRBJ1-2; no clear D gene. Trimming removed 1 base at V and 8 bases at J, with 8 bases between. The CDR3 spans 12 residues. The CDR3 nucleotides are TGTGCCAGCAGTTTAGGAGGGCTGGGCTACACCTTC. The encoded protein is CASSLGGLGYTF.

This clonotype was seen more than once but under ten times. The gene calls are TRBV6-8 and TRBJ1-1, with a tentative D call TRBD1 (5 bases). Trimming took 6 bases from V and 8 from J, leaving 16 bases between them. This CDR3 has 13 residues. Germline CDR1 MNHGY, CDR2 SAAAGT. CDR3 amino acids: CASSNTGVGEAFF. CDR3 DNA: TGTGCCAGCAGCAATACAGGCGTCGGGGAAGCTTTCTTT.

This clonotype came up a few times. This sequence joins TRBV28 and TRBJ2-1; tentative D call: TRBD2 (6 bases). The CDR3 contains 16 residues. Germline V gives CDR1 MDHEN, CDR2 SYDVKM. V was pared by 6 bases and J by 6 bases, with 21 bases between. The CDR3 sequence is CASSPWGFSGSNEQFF. Here the CDR3 DNA reads TGTGCCAGCAGCCCTTGGGGATTTAGCGGCTCCAATGAGCAGTTCTTC.

This clonotype was seen repeatedly, ten times or more. This chain links TRBV6-2 or TRBV6-3 with TRBJ1-1; D is uncertain. The CDR3 loop spans 11 amino acids. Trimming cost V 2 bases and J 4 bases, with 2 bases left between them. Germline CDR1 is MNHEY and CDR2 is SVGEGT. CDR3 residues: CASSYPTEAFF. DNA for the CDR3: TGTGCCAGCAGTTACCCCACTGAAGCTTTCTTT.

There are many counts of this clonotype. The chain combines TRBV7-2 with TRBJ1-2; 10 bases agree with TRBD1. V lost 5 bases, J lost 7 bases, and 7 bases stayed unmatched. From germline, CDR1 is SGHTA and CDR2 FQGNSA. CDR3 length equals 14 residues. CDR3 amino acids: CASSVADRGPGYTF. CDR3 nucleotides: TGTGCCAGCAGCGTCGCTGACAGGGGGCCTGGCTACACCTTC.